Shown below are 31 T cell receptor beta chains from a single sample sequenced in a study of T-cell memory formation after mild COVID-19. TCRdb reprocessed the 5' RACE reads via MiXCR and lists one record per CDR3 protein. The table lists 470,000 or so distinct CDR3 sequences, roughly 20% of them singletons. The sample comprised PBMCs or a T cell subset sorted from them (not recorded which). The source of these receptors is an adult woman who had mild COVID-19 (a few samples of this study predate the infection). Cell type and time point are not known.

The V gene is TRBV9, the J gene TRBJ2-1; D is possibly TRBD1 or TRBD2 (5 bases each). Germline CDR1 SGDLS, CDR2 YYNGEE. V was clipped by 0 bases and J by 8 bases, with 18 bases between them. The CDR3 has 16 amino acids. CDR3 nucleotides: TGTGCCAGCAGCGTAGGCCACCGGGACCAAGACCATGAGCAGTTCTTC. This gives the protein CASSVGHRDQDHEQFF.

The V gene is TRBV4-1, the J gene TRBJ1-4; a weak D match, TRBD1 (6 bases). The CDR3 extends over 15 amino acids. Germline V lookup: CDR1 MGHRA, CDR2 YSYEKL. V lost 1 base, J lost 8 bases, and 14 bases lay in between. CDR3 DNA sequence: TGCGCCAGCAGCCAAGTCGGGGGCGCGAGAGAAAAACTGTTTTTT. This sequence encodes CASSQVGGAREKLFF.

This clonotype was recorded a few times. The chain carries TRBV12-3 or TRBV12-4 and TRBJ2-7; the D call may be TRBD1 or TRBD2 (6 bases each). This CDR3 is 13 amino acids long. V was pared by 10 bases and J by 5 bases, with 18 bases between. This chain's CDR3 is CATAGHRFDEQYF. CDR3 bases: TGTGCCACCGCGGGACACCGTTTTGACGAGCAGTACTTC.

CDR3 nucleotide sequence: TGTGCCACCAGTGATTTTGGGCTAGCTAGGGCAGATACGCAGTATTTT. Protein: CATSDFGLARADTQYF. The chain combines TRBV24-1 with TRBJ2-3; tentatively, D is TRBD2 (5 bases). V shed 1 base and J shed 4 bases, with 14 bases lying between them. CDR3 size: 16 residues. Germline CDR1 reads KGHDR; CDR2 reads SFDVKD.

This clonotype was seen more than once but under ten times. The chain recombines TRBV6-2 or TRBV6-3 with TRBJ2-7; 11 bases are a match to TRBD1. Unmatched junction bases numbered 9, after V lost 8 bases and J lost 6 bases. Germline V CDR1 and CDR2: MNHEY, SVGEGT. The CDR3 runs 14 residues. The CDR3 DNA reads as TGTGCCAGCGAGGGAGGACAGGGGGCTTTCGAGCAGTACTTC. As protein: CASEGGQGAFEQYF.

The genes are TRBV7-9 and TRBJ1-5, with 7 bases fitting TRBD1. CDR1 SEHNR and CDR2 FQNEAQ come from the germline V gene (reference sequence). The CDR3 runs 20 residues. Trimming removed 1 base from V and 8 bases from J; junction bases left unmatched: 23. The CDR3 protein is CASSLDPPWTGRGGGEPQHF. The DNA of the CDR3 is TGTGCCAGCAGCTTAGACCCTCCCTGGACAGGACGAGGAGGTGGGGAGCCCCAGCATTTT.

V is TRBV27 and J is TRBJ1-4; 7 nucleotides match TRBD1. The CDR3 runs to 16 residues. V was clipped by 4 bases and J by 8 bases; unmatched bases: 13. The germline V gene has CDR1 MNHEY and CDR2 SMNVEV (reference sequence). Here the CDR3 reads CASSSSEDRLGEKLFF. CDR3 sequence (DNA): TGTGCCAGCAGTTCCTCCGAGGACAGGTTGGGAGAAAAACTGTTTTTT.

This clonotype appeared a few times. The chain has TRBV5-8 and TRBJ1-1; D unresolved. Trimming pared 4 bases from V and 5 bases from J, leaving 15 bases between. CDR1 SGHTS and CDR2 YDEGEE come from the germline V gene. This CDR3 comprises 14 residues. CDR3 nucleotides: TGTGCCAGCAGCCCGGATGGGCGGTGGACTGAAGCTTTCTTT. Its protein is CASSPDGRWTEAFF.

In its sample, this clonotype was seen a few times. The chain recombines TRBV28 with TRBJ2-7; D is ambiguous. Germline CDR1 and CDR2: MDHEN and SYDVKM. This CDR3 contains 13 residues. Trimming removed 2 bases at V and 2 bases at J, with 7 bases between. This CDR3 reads CASSLNPTYEQYF. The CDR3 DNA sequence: TGTGCCAGCAGTTTAAACCCCACCTACGAGCAGTACTTC.

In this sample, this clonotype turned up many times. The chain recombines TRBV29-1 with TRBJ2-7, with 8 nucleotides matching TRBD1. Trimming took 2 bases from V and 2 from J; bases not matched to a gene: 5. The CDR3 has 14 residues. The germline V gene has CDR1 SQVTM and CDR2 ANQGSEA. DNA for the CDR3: TGCAGCGTTGAAAGGACAGGGTCACCCTACGAGCAGTACTTC. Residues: CSVERTGSPYEQYF.

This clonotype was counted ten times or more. The CDR3 region is CASSQDLEGREQYF. For the CDR3, the DNA is TGTGCCAGCAGCCAAGATCTCGAGGGGAGAGAGCAGTACTTC. The V and J genes are TRBV4-2 and TRBJ2-7; D may correspond to TRBD1 or TRBD2 (5 bases each). This CDR3 contains 14 residues. V lost 0 bases to trimming and J lost 7 bases, with 13 bases between them. Germline lookup yields CDR1 LGHNA and CDR2 YNFKEQ.

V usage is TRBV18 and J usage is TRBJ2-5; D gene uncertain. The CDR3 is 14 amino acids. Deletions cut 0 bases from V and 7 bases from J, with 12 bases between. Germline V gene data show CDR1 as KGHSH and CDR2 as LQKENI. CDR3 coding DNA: TGTGCCAGCTCACCACCGCAATCACCAGGGACCCAGTACTTC. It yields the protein CASSPPQSPGTQYF.

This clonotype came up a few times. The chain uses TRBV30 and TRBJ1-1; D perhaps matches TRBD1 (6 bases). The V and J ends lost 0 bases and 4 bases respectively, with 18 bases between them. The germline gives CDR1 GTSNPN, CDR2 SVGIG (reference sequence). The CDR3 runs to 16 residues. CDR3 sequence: CAWSVQGLGRTTEAFF. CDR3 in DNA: TGTGCCTGGAGTGTACAGGGTCTAGGGAGGACCACTGAAGCTTTCTTT.

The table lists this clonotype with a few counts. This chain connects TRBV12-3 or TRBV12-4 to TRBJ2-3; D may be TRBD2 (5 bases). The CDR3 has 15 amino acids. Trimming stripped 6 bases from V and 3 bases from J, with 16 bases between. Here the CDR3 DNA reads TGTGCCAGCAGGAGAGGACTCCCGACTACAGATACGCAGTATTTT. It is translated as CASRRGLPTTDTQYF.

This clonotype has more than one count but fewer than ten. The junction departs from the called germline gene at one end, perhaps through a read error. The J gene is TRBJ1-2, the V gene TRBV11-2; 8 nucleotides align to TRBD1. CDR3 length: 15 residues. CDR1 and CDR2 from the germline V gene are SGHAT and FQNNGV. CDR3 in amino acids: CASSPRIDGTGGFSF. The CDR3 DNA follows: TGTGCCAGCAGCCCAAGAATCGACGGGACAGGCGGTTTTTCCTTC.

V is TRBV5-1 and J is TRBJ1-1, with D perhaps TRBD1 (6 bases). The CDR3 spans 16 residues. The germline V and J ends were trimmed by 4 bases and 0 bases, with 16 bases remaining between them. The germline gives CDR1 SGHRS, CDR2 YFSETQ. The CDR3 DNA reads TGCGCCAGCAGCCCCCACCGGACAGCGGTGAACACTGAAGCTTTCTTT. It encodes CASSPHRTAVNTEAFF.

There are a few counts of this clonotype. The CDR3 coding sequence is TGTGCCAGCTCACCCAAGGACTTTCAAGGCAATCAGCCCCAGCATTTT. This sequence encodes CASSPKDFQGNQPQHF. The J gene is TRBJ1-5, the V gene TRBV18; D remains unclear. CDR1 is KGHSH and CDR2 is LQKENI in the germline V gene. Trimming left V 3 bases short and J 2 bases short, with 14 bases between. The CDR3 spans 16 residues.

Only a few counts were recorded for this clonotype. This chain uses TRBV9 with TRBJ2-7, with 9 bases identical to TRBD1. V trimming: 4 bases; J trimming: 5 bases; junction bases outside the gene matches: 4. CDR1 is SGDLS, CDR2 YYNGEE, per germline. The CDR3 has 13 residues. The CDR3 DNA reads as TGTGCCAGCAGCTTGTGGGACAGGGACGAGCAGTACTTC. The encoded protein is CASSLWDRDEQYF.

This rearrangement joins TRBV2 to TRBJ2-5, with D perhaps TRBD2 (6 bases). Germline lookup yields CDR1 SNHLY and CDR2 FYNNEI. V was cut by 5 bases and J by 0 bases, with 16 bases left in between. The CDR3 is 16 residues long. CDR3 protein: CASSTGLNTDQETQYF. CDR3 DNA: TGTGCCAGCAGTACGGGACTCAATACCGACCAAGAGACCCAGTACTTC. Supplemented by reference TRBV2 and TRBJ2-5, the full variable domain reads EPEVTQTPSHQVTQMGQEVILRCVPISNHLYFYWYRQILGQKVEFLVSFYNNEISEKSEIFDDQFSVERPDGSNFTLKIRSTKLEDSAMYFCASSTGLNTDQETQYFGPGTRLLVL.

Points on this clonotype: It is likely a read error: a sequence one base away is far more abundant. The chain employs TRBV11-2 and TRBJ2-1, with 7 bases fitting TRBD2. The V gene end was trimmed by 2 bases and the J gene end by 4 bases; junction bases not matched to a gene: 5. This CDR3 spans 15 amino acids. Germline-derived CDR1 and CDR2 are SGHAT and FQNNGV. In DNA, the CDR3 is TGTGCCAGCAGCTTACTAGAGGGAGGGTACAATGAGCAGTTCTTC. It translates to CASSLLEGGYNEQFF.

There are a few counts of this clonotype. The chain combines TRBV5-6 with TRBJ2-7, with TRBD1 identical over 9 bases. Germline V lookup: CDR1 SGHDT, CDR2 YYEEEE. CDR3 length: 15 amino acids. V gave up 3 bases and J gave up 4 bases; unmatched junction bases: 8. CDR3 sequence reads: CASSSAHRGRYEQYF. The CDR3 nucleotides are TGTGCCAGCAGCTCAGCTCACAGGGGGCGGTACGAGCAGTACTTC.

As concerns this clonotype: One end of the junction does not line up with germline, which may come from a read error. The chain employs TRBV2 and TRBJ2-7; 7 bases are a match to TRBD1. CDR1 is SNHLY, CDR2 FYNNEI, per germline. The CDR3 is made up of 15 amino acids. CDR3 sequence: CASRTDRAGTYEQDF. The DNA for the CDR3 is TGTGCCAGCAGGACTGACAGGGCTGGTACCTACGAGCAGGACTTC.

The CDR3 reads CASRQGQGAYNEQFF. CDR3 in DNA: TGTGCCAGCAGGCAGGGACAGGGAGCCTACAATGAGCAGTTCTTC. The chain links TRBV7-9 to TRBJ2-1, with TRBD1 matching 9 bases. The CDR3 sequence is 15 residues long. Trimming cost V 6 bases and J 2 bases; bases outside gene matches: 5. The V gene's germline CDR1 is SEHNR and CDR2 FQNEAQ (reference sequence). The variable domain in full, with the rest retrieved from reference TRBV7-9 and TRBJ2-1, is DTGVSQNPRHKITKRGQNVTFRCDPISEHNRLYWYRQTLGQGPEFLTYFQNEAQLEKSRLLSDRFSAERPKGSFSTLEIQRTEQGDSAMYLCASRQGQGAYNEQFFGPGTRLTVL.

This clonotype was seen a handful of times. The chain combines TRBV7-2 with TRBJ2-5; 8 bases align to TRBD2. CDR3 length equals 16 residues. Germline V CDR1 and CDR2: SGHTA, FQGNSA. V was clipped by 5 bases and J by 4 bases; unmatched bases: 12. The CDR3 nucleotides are TGTGCCAGCAGCCTGGGGACTAGAAAGATAGGAGAGACCCAGTACTTC. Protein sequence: CASSLGTRKIGETQYF.

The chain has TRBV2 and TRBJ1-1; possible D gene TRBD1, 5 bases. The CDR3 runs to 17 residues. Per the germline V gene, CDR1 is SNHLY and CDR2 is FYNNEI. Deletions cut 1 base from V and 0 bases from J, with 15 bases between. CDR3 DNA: TGTGCCAGCAGTGAAGAGTGGGAAGGGGATATGAACACTGAAGCTTTCTTT. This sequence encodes CASSEEWEGDMNTEAFF.

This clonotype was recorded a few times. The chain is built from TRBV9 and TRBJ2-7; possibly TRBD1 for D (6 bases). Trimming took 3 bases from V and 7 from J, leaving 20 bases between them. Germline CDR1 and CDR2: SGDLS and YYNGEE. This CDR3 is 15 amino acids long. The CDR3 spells CASSDNIQGNREQYF. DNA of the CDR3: TGTGCCAGCAGCGACAACATCCAGGGGAACCGAGAGCAGTACTTC.

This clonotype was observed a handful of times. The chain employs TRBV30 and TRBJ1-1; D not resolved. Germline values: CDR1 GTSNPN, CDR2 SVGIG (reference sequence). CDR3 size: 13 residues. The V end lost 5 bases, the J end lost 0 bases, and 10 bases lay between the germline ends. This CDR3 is CAWSPSMNTEAFF. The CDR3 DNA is TGTGCCTGGTCACCGTCGATGAACACTGAAGCTTTCTTT.

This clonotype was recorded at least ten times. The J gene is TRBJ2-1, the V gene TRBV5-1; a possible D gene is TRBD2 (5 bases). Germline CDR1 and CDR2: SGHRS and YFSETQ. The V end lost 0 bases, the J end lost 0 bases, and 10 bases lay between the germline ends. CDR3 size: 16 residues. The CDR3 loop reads CASSLDSASSYNEQFF. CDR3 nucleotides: TGCGCCAGCAGCTTGGATAGCGCAAGCTCCTACAATGAGCAGTTCTTC. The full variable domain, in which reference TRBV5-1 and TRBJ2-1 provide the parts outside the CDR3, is KAGVTQTPRYLIKTRGQQVTLSCSPISGHRSVSWYQQTPGQGLQFLFEYFSETQRNKGNFPGRFSGRQFSNSRSEMNVSTLELGDSALYLCASSLDSASSYNEQFFGPGTRLTVL.

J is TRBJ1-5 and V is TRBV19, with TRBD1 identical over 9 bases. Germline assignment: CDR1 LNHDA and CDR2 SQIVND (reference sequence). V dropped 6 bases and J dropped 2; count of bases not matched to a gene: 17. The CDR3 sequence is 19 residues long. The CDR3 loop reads CASSPQGARLRSGNQPQHF. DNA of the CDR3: TGTGCCAGTAGCCCACAGGGGGCGAGGTTAAGATCAGGCAATCAGCCCCAGCATTTT.

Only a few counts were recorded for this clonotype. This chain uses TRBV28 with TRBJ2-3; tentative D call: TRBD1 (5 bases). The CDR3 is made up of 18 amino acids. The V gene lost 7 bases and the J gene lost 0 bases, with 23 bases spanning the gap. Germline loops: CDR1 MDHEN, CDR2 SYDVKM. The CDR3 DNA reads TGTGCCAGCATCTCCCCAAGGGGCCGGTGGTTTAGCACAGATACGCAGTATTTT. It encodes CASISPRGRWFSTDTQYF. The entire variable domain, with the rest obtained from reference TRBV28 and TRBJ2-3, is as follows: DVKVTQSSRYLVKRTGEKVFLECVQDMDHENMFWYRQDPGLGLRLIYFSYDVKMKEKGDIPEGYSVSREKKERFSLILESASTNQTSMYLCASISPRGRWFSTDTQYFGPGTRLTVL.

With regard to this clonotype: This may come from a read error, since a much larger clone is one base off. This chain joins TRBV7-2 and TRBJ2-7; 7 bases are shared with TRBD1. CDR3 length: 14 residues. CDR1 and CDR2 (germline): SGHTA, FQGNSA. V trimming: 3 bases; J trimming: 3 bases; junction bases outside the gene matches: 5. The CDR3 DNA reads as TGTGCCAGCAGCTTTGGGTCAGGGGGCTACGAGCAGTACTTC. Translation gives CASSFGSGGYEQYF.